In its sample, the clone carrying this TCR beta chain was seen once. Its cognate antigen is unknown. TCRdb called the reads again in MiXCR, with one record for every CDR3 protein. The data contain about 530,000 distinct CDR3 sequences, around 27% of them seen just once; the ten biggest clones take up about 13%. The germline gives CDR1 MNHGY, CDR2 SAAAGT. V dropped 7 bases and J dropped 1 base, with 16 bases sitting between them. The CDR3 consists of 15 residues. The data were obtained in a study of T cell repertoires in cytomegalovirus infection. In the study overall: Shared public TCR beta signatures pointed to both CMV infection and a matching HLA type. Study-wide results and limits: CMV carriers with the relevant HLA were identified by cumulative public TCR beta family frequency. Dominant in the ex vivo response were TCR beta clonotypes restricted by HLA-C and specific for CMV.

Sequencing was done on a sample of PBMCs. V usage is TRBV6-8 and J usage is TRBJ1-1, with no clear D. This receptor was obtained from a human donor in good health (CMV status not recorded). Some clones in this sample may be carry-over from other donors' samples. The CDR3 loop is CASTVKVGWNTEAFF. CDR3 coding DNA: TGTGCCAGCACCGTCAAGGTGGGGTGGAACACTGAAGCTTTCTTT.